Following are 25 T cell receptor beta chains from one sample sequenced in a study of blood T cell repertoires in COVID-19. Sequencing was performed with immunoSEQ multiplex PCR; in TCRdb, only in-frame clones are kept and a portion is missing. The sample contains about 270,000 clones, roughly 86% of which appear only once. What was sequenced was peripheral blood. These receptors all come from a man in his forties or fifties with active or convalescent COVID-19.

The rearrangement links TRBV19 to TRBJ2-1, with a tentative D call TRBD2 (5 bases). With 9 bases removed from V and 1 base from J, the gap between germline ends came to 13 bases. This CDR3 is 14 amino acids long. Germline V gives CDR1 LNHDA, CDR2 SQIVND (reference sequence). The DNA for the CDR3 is TGTGCCAGCTCCGGACTGATGTCCTACAATGAGCAGTTCTTC. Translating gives CASSGLMSYNEQFF.

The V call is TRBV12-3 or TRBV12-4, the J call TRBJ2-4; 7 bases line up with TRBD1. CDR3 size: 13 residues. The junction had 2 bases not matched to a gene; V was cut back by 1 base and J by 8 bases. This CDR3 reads CASSLDDRDIQYF. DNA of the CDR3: TGTGCCAGCAGTTTAGACGACAGGGACATTCAGTACTTC.

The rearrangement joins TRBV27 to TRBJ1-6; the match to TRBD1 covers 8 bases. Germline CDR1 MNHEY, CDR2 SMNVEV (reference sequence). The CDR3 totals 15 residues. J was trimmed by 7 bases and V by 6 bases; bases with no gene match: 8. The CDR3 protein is CASRPGDRRNSPLHF. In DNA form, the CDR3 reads TGTGCCAGCAGGCCTGGGGACAGGAGAAATTCACCCCTCCACTTT.

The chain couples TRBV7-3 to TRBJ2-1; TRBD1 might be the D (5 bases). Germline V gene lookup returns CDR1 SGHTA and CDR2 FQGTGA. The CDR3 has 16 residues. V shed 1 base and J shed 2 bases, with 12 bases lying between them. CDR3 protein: CASSLSLQGPYNEQFF. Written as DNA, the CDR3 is TGTGCCAGCAGCTTAAGTTTGCAGGGCCCCTACAATGAGCAGTTCTTC. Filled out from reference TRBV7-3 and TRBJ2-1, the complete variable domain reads GAGVSQTPSNKVTEKGKYVELRCDPISGHTALYWYRQSLGQGPEFLIYFQGTGAADDSGLPNDRFFAVRPEGSVSTLKIQRTERGDSAVYLCASSLSLQGPYNEQFFGPGTRLTVL.

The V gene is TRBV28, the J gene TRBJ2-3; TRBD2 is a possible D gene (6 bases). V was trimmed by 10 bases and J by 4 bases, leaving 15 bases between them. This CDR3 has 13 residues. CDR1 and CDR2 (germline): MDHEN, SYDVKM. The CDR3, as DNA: TGTGCCACTTTCGGGGGACGGCCAGATACGCAGTATTTT. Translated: CATFGGRPDTQYF.

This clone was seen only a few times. The CDR3 spells CASSPLAGPRPIEQFF. CDR3 bases: TGCGCCAGCAGCCCCTTGGCGGGCCCTCGGCCGATTGAGCAGTTCTTC. The chain employs TRBV4-1 and TRBJ2-1, with D possibly being TRBD2 (5 bases). V lost 4 bases and J lost 9, with 22 bases in between. Germline-derived CDR1 and CDR2 are MGHRA and YSYEKL. CDR3 length equals 16 residues.

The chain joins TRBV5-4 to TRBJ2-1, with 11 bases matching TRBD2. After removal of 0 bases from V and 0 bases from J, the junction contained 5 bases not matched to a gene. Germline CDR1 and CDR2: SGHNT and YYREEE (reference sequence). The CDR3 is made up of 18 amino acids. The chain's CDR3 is CASSLGLAGRSSYNEQFF. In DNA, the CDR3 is TGTGCCAGCAGCTTGGGACTAGCGGGGCGGAGCTCCTACAATGAGCAGTTCTTC.

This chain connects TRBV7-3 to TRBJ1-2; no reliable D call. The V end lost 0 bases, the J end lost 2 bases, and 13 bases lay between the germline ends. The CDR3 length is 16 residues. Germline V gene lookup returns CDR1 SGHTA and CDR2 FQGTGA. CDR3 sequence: CASSLTSAGDNYGYTF. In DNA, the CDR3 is TGTGCCAGCAGCTTAACGTCTGCAGGTGACAACTATGGCTACACCTTC.

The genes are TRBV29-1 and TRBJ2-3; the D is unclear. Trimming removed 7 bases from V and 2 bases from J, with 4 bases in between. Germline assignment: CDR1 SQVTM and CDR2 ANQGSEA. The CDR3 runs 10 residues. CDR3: CSAYTDTQYF. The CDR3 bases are TGCAGCGCGTACACAGATACGCAGTATTTT.

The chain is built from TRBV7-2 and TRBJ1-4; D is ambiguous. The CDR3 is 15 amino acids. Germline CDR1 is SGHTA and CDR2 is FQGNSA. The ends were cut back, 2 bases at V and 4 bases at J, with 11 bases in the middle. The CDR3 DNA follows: TGTGCCAGCAGCTTACAGGTCTCAGTTAATGAAAAACTGTTTTTT. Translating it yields CASSLQVSVNEKLFF.

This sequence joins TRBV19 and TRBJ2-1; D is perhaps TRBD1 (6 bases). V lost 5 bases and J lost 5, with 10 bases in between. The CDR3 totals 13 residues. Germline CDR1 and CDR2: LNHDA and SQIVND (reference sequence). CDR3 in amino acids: CASSPQGNNEQFF. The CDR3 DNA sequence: TGTGCCAGTAGTCCCCAGGGGAACAATGAGCAGTTCTTC.

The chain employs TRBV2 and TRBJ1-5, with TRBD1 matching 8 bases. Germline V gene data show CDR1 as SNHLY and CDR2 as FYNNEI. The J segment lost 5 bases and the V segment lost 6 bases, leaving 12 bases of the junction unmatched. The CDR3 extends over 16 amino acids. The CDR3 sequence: CASRAQGTGNDQPQHF. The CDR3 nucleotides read TGTGCCAGCAGAGCACAAGGGACAGGAAACGATCAGCCCCAGCATTTT.

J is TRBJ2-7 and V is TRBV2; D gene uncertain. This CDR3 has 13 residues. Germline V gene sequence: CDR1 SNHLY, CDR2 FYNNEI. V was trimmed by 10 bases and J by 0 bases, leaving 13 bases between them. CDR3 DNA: TGTGCCACCCTTAGCTCGCGCTCCTACGAGCAGTACTTC. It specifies CATLSSRSYEQYF. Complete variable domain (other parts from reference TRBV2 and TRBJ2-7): EPEVTQTPSHQVTQMGQEVILRCVPISNHLYFYWYRQILGQKVEFLVSFYNNEISEKSEIFDDQFSVERPDGSNFTLKIRSTKLEDSAMYFCATLSSRSYEQYFGPGTRLTVT.

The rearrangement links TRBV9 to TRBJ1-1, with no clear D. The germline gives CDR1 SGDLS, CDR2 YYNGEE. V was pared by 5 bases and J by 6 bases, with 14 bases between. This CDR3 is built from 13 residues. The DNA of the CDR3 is TGTGCCAGCAGTTCCTCGGGAGGCGCTGAAGCTTTCTTT. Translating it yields CASSSSGGAEAFF.

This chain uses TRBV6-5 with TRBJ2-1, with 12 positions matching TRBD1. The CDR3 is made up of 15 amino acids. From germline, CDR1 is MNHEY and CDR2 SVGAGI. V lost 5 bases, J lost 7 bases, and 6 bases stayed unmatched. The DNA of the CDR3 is TGTGCCAGCAGTAAGGGACAGGGGGCGTATAATGAGCAGTTCTTC. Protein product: CASSKGQGAYNEQFF.

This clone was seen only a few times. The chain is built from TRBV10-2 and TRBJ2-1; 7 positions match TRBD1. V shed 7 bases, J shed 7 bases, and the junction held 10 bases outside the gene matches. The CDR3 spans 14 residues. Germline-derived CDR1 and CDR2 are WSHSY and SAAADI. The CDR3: CASIIDRVGNEQFF. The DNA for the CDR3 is TGCGCCAGCATCATCGACAGGGTAGGGAATGAGCAGTTCTTC.

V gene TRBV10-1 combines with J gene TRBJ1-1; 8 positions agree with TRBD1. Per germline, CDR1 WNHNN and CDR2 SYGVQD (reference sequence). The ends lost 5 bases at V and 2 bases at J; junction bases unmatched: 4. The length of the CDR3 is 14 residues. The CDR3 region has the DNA TGCGCCAGCAGTCCCGGGACAGGAAACACTGAAGCTTTCTTT. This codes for CASSPGTGNTEAFF.

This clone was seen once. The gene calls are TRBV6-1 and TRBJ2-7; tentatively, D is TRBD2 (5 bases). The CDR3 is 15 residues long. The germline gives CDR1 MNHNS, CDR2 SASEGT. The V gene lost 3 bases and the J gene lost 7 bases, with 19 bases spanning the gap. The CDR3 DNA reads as TGTGCCAGCAGTGACGGGGTTATGGGAATCGGGGAGCAGTACTTC. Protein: CASSDGVMGIGEQYF.

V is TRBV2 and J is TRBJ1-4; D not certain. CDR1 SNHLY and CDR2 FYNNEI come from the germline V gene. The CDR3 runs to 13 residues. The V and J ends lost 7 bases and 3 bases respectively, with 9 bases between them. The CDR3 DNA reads TGTGCCAGCAATCGGGGTCCTAATGAAAAACTGTTTTTT. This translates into CASNRGPNEKLFF. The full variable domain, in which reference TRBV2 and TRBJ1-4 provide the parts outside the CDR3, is EPEVTQTPSHQVTQMGQEVILRCVPISNHLYFYWYRQILGQKVEFLVSFYNNEISEKSEIFDDQFSVERPDGSNFTLKIRSTKLEDSAMYFCASNRGPNEKLFFGSGTQLSVL.

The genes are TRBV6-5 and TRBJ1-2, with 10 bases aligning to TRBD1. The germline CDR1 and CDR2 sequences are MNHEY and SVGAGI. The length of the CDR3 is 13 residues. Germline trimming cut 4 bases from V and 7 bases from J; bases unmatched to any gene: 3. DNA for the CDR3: TGTGCCAGCAGTTCCGGACAGGGGGTTGGCTACACCTTC. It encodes CASSSGQGVGYTF.

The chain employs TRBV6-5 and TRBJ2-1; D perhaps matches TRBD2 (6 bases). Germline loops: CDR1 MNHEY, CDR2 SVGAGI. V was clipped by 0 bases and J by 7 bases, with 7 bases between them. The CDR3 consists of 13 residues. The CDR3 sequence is CASSYSRENEQFF. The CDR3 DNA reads TGTGCCAGCAGTTACTCTCGGGAGAATGAGCAGTTCTTC.

The CDR3 sequence is CACGGLGLTDTQYF. The CDR3 nucleotides read TGTGCCTGTGGGGGCTTGGGGCTGACAGATACGCAGTATTTT. This chain links TRBV6-5 with TRBJ2-3, with a tentative D call TRBD1 (6 bases). Trimming left V 11 bases short and J 3 bases short, with 18 bases between. CDR1 and CDR2 (germline): MNHEY, SVGAGI. The CDR3 is made up of 14 amino acids.

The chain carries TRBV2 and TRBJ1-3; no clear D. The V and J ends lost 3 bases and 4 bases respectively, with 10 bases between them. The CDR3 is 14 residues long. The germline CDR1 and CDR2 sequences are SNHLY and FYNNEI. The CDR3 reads CASSESTAGNTIYF. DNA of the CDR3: TGTGCCAGCAGTGAGAGTACCGCCGGAAACACCATATATTTT.

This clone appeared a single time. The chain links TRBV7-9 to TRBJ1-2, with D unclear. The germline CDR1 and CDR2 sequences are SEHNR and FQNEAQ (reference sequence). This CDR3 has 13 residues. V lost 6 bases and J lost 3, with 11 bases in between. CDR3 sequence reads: CASRSDGDYGYTF. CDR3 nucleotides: TGTGCCAGCAGGTCCGACGGGGACTATGGCTACACCTTC. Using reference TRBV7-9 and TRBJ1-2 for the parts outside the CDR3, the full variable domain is DTGVSQNPRHKITKRGQNVTFRCDPISEHNRLYWYRQTLGQGPEFLTYFQNEAQLEKSRLLSDRFSAERPKGSFSTLEIQRTEQGDSAMYLCASRSDGDYGYTFGSGTRLTVV.

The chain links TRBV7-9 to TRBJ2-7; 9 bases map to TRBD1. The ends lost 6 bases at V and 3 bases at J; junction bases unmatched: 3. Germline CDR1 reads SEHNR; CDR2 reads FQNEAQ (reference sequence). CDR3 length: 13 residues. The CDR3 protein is CASRPGQGYEQYF. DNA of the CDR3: TGTGCCAGCAGACCGGGACAGGGCTACGAGCAGTACTTC.